This TCR beta chain was captured by sequencing in a study of cytomegalovirus exposure and HLA in healthy donors. Points from the study as a whole: The authors later linked a missense DCLRE1C variant to TCR beta V- and J-gene trimming. Common viral pathogens seemed to be connected with several of the most significant clusters, according to a later analysis. Productive rates of about 87% or about 30% were seen for most TCR beta V segments in an earlier analysis.

The PCR contained 60 Vbeta and 13 Jbeta primers. In the original processing: A later analysis tallied some 84 million unique TCR beta chains, 9.5 million to 14 million of them shared. Produced via immunoSEQ multiplex PCR; TCRdb's table is partial and in-frame only. The V and J calls and clone size come from that table; D and trimming were worked out from the DNA. The sample holds some 190,000 clones, about three quarters seen once. Germline V gene data show CDR1 as MDHEN and CDR2 as SYDVKM. The junction had 13 bases not matched to a gene; V was cut back by 5 bases and J by 4 bases. The CDR3 spans 17 residues. The sample holds a few counts of this clone. No antigen is known for it.

V gene TRBV28 combines with J gene TRBJ2-2; 7 bases match TRBD2. What was sequenced was PBMCs. The clonotype comes from a woman between 25 and 40 years old in good health and CMV-seropositive. The CDR3 nucleotides are TGTGCCAGCAGTCCTCATCCCGGACTAGAGTCCACCGGGGAGCTGTTTTTT. It translates to CASSPHPGLESTGELFF.